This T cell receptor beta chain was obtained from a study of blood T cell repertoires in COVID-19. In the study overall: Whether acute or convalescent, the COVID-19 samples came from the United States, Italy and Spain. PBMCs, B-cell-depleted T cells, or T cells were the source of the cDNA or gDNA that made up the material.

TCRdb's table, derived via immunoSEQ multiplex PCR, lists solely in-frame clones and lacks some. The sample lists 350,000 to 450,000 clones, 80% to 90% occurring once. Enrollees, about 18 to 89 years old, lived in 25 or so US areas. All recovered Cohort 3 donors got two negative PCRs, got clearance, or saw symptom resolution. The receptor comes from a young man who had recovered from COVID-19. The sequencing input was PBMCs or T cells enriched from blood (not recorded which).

CDR3 amino acids: CASSGGRADQPQHF. In nucleotides, the CDR3 is TGTGCCAGCAGCGGGGGGAGGGCAGATCAGCCCCAGCATTTT. The chain couples TRBV6-5 to TRBJ1-5; perhaps TRBD1 as D (5 bases). CDR1 is MNHEY, CDR2 SVGAGI, per germline. With 6 bases removed from V and 5 bases from J, the gap between germline ends came to 14 bases. The CDR3 spans 14 residues.